Listed here is a single T cell receptor beta chain. Its antigen is not known. The sample comes from a study of T cell responses to AZD1222 COVID-19 vaccine. Broader study findings: The span of vaccine-associated CD4 TCRs extended across spike, with dominance at 160-218 and 743-854. Among AZD1222 vaccinees, only 5 to 7 were seropositive at baseline. White British ancestry dominated among donors, who included more females, and clonal diversity was possibly underestimated.

This table comes from immunoSEQ multiplex PCR, and its TCRdb copy is limited to in-frame clones, with some not included. The sample records under 200,000 clones, roughly 88% being singletons. The sample consisted of peripheral blood, taken on day 0 of AZD1222 vaccination. The TCR originated in an adult in good health.

CDR3 bases: TGTGCCAGCAGGTCGGGGTTGGGTGCTTTCTTT. It codes for CASRSGLGAFF. The chain carries TRBV28 and TRBJ1-1; D unresolved. The V end was cut by 6 bases, the J end by 11 bases, with 13 bases between. The CDR3 runs 11 residues. Per the germline V gene, CDR1 is MDHEN and CDR2 is SYDVKM.